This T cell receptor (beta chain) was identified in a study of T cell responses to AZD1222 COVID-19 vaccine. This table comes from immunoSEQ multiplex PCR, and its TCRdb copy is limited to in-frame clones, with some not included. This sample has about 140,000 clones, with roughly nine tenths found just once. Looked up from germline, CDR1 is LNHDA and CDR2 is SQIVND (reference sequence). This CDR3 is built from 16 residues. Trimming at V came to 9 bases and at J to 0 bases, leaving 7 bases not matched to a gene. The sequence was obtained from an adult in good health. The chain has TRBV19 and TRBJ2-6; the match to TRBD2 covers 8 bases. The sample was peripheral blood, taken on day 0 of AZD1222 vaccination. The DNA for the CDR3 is TGTGCCAGCACTAGCGGAACTAGCTCTGGGGCCAACGTCCTGACTTTC. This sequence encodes CASTSGTSSGANVLTF.